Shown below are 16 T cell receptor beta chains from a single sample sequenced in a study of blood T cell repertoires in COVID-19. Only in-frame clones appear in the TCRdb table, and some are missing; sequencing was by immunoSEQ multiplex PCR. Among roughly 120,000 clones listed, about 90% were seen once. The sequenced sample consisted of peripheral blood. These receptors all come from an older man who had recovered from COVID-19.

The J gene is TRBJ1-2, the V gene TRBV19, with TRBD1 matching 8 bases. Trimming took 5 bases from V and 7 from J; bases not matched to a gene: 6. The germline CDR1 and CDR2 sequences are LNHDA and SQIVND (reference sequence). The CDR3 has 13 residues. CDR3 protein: CASSPTGGGGYTF. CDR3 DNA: TGTGCCAGTAGTCCAACAGGGGGTGGTGGCTACACCTTC.

The chain's CDR3 is CASSPWRVGHTEAFF. Written as DNA, the CDR3 is TGTGCCAGCAGTCCCTGGAGGGTAGGGCACACTGAAGCTTTCTTT. The J gene is TRBJ1-1, the V gene TRBV6-4; D unresolved. CDR1 and CDR2 (germline): MRHNA, SNTAGT. The CDR3 is 15 amino acids. V was clipped by 5 bases and J by 3 bases, with 16 bases between them.

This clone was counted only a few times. CDR3 loop: CASSSNRGSGNTIYF. CDR3 nucleotides: TGTGCCAGCAGCTCTAACAGGGGCTCTGGAAACACCATATATTTT. J is TRBJ1-3 and V is TRBV5-4, with TRBD1 identical over 7 bases. CDR1 is SGHNT and CDR2 is YYREEE in the germline V gene (reference sequence). This CDR3 is 15 amino acids long. The J segment lost 0 bases and the V segment lost 3 bases, leaving 3 bases of the junction unmatched.

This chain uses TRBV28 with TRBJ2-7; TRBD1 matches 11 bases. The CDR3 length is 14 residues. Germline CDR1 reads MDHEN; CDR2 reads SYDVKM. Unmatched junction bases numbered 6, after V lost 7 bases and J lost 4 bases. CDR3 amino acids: CASTEGQGEYEQYF. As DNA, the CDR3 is TGTGCCAGCACCGAGGGACAGGGGGAATACGAGCAGTACTTC.

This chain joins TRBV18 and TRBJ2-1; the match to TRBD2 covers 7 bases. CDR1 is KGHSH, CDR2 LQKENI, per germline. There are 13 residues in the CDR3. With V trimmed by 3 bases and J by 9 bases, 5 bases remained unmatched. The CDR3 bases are TGTGCCAGCTCACCCCCGACTAGCTCTGAGCAGTTCTTC. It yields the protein CASSPPTSSEQFF.

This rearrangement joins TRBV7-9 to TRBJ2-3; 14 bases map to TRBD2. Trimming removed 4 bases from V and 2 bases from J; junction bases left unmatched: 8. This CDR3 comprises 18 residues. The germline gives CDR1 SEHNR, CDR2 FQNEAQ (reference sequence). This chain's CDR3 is CASSSDLGLAGDTDTQYF. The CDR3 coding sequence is TGTGCCAGCAGCTCCGATTTGGGACTAGCGGGAGACACAGATACGCAGTATTTT.

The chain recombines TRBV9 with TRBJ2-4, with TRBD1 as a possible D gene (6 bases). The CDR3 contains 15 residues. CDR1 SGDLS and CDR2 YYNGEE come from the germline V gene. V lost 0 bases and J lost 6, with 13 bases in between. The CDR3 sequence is CASSVGGGGGNIQYF. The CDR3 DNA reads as TGTGCCAGCAGCGTAGGTGGGGGCGGAGGAAACATTCAGTACTTC.

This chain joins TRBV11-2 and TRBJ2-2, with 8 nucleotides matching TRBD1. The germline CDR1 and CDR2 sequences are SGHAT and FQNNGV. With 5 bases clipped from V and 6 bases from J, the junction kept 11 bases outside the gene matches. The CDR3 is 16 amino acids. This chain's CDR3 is CASSTPRGRKAGELFF. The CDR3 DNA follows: TGTGCCAGCAGCACCCCCAGGGGGCGGAAGGCCGGGGAGCTGTTTTTT.

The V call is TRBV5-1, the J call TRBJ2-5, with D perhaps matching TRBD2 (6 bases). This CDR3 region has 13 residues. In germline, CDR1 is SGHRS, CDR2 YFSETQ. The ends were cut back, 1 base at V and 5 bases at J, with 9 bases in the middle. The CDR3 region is CASSLSGFETQYF. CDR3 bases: TGCGCCAGCAGCTTGAGCGGGTTCGAGACCCAGTACTTC.

CDR3 coding DNA: TGTGCCAGCAGTCCCGGGACAGGGGACTACGAGCAGTACTTC. Translated, it gives CASSPGTGDYEQYF. The chain is built from TRBV7-9 and TRBJ2-7, with 10 bases fitting TRBD1. Germline CDR1 is SEHNR and CDR2 is FQNEAQ (reference sequence). V gave up 6 bases and J gave up 3 bases; unmatched junction bases: 5. The CDR3 is 14 amino acids.

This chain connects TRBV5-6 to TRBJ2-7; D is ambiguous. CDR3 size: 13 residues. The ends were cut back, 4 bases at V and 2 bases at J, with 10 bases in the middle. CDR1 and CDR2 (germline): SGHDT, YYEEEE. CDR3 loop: CASSLRVTYEQYF. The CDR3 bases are TGTGCCAGCAGCCTCCGGGTTACCTACGAGCAGTACTTC.

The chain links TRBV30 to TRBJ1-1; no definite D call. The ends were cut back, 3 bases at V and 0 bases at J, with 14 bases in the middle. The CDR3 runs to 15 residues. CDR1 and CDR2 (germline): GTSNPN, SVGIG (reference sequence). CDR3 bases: TGTGCCTGGAGAACTCCACCCGCCCTGAACACTGAAGCTTTCTTT. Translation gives CAWRTPPALNTEAFF.

The CDR3 nucleotides are TGCGCCAGTCTTCTAGCGGGGCACTACAATGAGCAGTTCTTC. Residues: CASLLAGHYNEQFF. This chain links TRBV10-2 with TRBJ2-1; the match to TRBD2 covers 9 bases. The germline V gene encodes CDR1 WSHSY and CDR2 SAAADI. This CDR3 has 14 residues. Unmatched junction bases numbered 6, after V lost 9 bases and J lost 3 bases.

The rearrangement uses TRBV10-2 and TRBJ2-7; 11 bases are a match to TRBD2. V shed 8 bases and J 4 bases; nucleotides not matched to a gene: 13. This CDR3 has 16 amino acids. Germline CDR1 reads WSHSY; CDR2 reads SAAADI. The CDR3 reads CASARLTSGGTYEQYF. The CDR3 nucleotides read TGCGCCAGCGCCCGATTAACTAGCGGGGGAACTTACGAGCAGTACTTC.

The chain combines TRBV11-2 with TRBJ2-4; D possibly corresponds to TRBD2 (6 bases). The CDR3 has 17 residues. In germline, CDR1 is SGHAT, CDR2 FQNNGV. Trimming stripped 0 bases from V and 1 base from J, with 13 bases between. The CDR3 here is CASSLEGASGAKNIQYF. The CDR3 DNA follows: TGTGCCAGCAGCTTAGAGGGCGCAAGCGGGGCCAAAAACATTCAGTACTTC. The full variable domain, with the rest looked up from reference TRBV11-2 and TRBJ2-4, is EAGVAQSPRYKIIEKRQSVAFWCNPISGHATLYWYQQILGQGPKLLIQFQNNGVVDDSQLPKDRFSAERLKGVDSTLKIQPAKLEDSAVYLCASSLEGASGAKNIQYFGAGTRLSVL.

CDR3 residues: CASSLWVTGRNTIYF. The CDR3 DNA reads TGTGCCAGCAGCCTGTGGGTAACAGGGAGAAACACCATATATTTT. The J gene is TRBJ1-3, the V gene TRBV5-6; a possible D gene is TRBD1 (6 bases). Trimming removed 4 bases at V and 5 bases at J, with 16 bases between. This CDR3 has 15 residues. Germline-derived CDR1 and CDR2 are SGHDT and YYEEEE.